This paragraph reports one T cell receptor (beta chain). This same CDR3 is encoded by further DNA sequences in the sample. Trimming removed 0 bases at V and 3 bases at J, with 8 bases between. The germline V gene has CDR1 GTSNPN and CDR2 SVGIG (reference sequence). The CDR3 spans 13 residues. The data were taken from a study of blood T cell repertoires in COVID-19. About the research overall: Acute-phase and convalescent COVID-19 samples originated in the United States, Italy and Spain. Sample material is recorded as cDNA or gDNA derived from T cells, B-cell-depleted T cells, or PBMCs.

One Seattle source followed patients from active infection through their disease course. TCRdb keeps only in-frame clones here, not all; method: immunoSEQ multiplex PCR. The table has about 230,000 clones, 80% to 90% seen once. The gene calls are TRBV30 and TRBJ1-1; D not resolved. The sample was peripheral blood. This sequence originates from a woman of 80 years or more with COVID-19, enrolled during active disease. Here the CDR3 reads CAWSVRGDTEAFF. The CDR3 DNA is TGTGCCTGGAGTGTACGCGGGGACACTGAAGCTTTCTTT.